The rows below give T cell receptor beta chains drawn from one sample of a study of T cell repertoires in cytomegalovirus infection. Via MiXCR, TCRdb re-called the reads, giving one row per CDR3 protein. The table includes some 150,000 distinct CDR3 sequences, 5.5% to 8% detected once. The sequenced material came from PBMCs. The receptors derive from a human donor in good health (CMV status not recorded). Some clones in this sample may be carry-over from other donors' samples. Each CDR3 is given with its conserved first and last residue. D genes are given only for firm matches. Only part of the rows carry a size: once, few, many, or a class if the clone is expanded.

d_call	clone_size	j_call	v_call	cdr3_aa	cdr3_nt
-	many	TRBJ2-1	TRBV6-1	CASIKGGSSYNEQFF	TGTGCCAGCATAAAAGGCGGAAGCTCCTACAATGAGCAGTTCTTC
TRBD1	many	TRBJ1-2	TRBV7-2	CASSLGQGAPSYGYTF	TGTGCCAGCAGCTTAGGACAGGGGGCGCCGAGCTATGGCTACACCTTC
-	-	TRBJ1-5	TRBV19	CASSQGLDQPQHF	TGTGCCAGTAGCCAGGGTCTCGATCAGCCCCAGCATTTT
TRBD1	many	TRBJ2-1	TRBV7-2	CASSRGQGSYEQFF	TGTGCCAGCAGCCGCGGACAGGGGTCATATGAGCAGTTCTTC
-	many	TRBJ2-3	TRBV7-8	CASSWDPTRPVEESDTQYF	TGTGCCAGCAGCTGGGACCCGACGAGACCTGTCGAGGAGTCAGATACGCAGTATTTT
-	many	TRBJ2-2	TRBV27	CASSRRGNLAGELFF	TGTGCCAGCAGCAGAAGGGGGAATTTGGCCGGGGAGCTGTTTTTT
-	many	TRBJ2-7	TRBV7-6	CASSLAAGVVDEQYF	TGTGCCAGCAGCTTAGCGGCAGGGGTGGTCGACGAGCAGTACTTC
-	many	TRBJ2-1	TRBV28	CASREWTEDGDEQFF	TGTGCCAGCAGGGAATGGACCGAGGACGGGGATGAGCAGTTCTTC
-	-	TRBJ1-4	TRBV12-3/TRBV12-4	CASSLAGGQEKLFF	TGTGCCAGCAGTTTAGCGGGCGGACAGGAAAAACTGTTTTTT
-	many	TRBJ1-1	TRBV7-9	CASSSGDLNTEAFF	TGTGCCAGCAGCTCGGGAGACTTGAACACTGAAGCTTTCTTT
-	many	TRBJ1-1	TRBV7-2	CASSLRDPRTEAFF	TGTGCCAGCAGCTTAAGGGATCCGCGGACTGAAGCTTTCTTT